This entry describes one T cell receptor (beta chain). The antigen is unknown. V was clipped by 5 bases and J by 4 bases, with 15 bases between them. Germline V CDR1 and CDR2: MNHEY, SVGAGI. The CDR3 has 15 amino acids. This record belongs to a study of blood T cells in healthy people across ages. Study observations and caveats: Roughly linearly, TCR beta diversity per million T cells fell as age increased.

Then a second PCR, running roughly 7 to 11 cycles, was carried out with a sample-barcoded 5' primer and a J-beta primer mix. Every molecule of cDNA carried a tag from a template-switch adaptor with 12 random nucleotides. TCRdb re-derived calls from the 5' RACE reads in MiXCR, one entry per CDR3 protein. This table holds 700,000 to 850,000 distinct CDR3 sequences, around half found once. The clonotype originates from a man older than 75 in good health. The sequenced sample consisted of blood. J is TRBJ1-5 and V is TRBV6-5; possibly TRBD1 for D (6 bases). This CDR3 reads CASSADRRGNQPQHF. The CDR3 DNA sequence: TGTGCCAGCAGTGCCGACAGGCGGGGAAATCAGCCCCAGCATTTT.